The 24 T cell receptor beta chains in this list originate from one sample, sequenced in a study of CD8 T cells in ankylosing spondylitis. TCRdb re-derived calls from the 5' RACE reads in MiXCR, one entry per CDR3 protein. The table records 380,000 or so distinct CDR3 sequences, 20% of them present only once. Sequenced material: blood, either unsorted or a sorted T cell fraction (not recorded which). These receptor sequences come from a male donor with ankylosing spondylitis or in good health (not recorded which).

The V gene is TRBV29-1, the J gene TRBJ2-1; TRBD1 might be the D (5 bases). Germline V CDR1 and CDR2: SQVTM, ANQGSEA. The CDR3 has 14 residues. V lost 6 bases to trimming and J lost 3 bases, with 15 bases between them. The CDR3 sequence: CSVSGLVFYNEQFF. The CDR3 DNA reads as TGCAGCGTGTCAGGGCTAGTTTTCTACAATGAGCAGTTCTTC.

V usage is TRBV20-1 and J usage is TRBJ2-1; 10 positions agree with TRBD1. The CDR3 is 13 amino acids. Losses at the gene ends were 5 bases for V and 7 bases for J; bases not matched to a gene: 5. Per the germline V gene, CDR1 is DFQATT and CDR2 is SNEGSKA (reference sequence). The CDR3 nucleotides are TGCAGTGCTCGGGACAGGGGTAGGAATGAGCAGTTCTTC. It yields the protein CSARDRGRNEQFF.

V is TRBV28 and J is TRBJ2-7; possibly TRBD2 for D (6 bases). V gave up 1 base and J gave up 6 bases, with 16 bases separating them. Germline loops: CDR1 MDHEN, CDR2 SYDVKM. CDR3 size: 15 residues. Here the CDR3 reads CASSLSGVTLLEQYF. The CDR3 region has the DNA TGTGCCAGCAGTTTATCGGGGGTGACTCTACTCGAGCAGTACTTC.

This rearrangement joins TRBV4-2 to TRBJ2-3; D may match TRBD1 or TRBD2 (6 bases each). In germline, CDR1 is LGHNA, CDR2 YNFKEQ. The CDR3 extends over 16 amino acids. V lost 1 base and J 0 bases, leaving 11 bases between the germline ends. The chain's CDR3 is CASSQAGAYSTDTQYF. CDR3 sequence (DNA): TGTGCCAGCAGCCAAGCGGGGGCCTATAGCACAGATACGCAGTATTTT.

This chain connects TRBV20-1 to TRBJ1-4; TRBD1 aligns across 7 bases. The CDR3 loop spans 11 amino acids. Germline V CDR1 and CDR2: DFQATT, SNEGSKA (reference sequence). V dropped 5 bases and J dropped 8; count of bases not matched to a gene: 2. In DNA form, the CDR3 reads TGCAGTGCTTTGGACAGGGAAAAACTGTTTTTT. It encodes CSALDREKLFF.

The rearrangement links TRBV18 to TRBJ2-4; 10 bases fit TRBD1. The V and J ends lost 0 bases and 8 bases, in that order; junction bases with no gene match: 1. Germline V gene lookup returns CDR1 KGHSH and CDR2 LQKENI. The CDR3 loop spans 14 amino acids. The CDR3 region is CASSPPGTGDIQYF. CDR3 in DNA: TGTGCCAGCTCACCACCTGGGACAGGGGACATTCAGTACTTC.

CDR3 in DNA: TGTGCCAGTAGTGAACTAGCGGGGGCTCCATACGAGCAGTACTTC. Its translation: CASSELAGAPYEQYF. V usage is TRBV19 and J usage is TRBJ2-7; TRBD2 agrees at 11 bases. The V and J ends lost 5 bases and 4 bases, in that order; junction bases with no gene match: 7. Germline loops: CDR1 LNHDA, CDR2 SQIVND (reference sequence). The CDR3 is 15 residues long. Looking up the rest from reference TRBV19 and TRBJ2-7 gives the full variable domain: DGGITQSPKYLFRKEGQNVTLSCEQNLNHDAMYWYRQDPGQGLRLIYYSQIVNDFQKGDIAEGYSVSREKKESFPLTVTSAQKNPTAFYLCASSELAGAPYEQYFGPGTRLTVT.

J is TRBJ2-7 and V is TRBV20-1; D assignment may be TRBD1 or TRBD2 (5 bases each). Trimming removed 0 bases at V and 6 bases at J, with 12 bases between. CDR3 length equals 13 residues. Germline values: CDR1 DFQATT, CDR2 SNEGSKA (reference sequence). The CDR3 bases are TGCAGTGCTAGAGACCTGGGGGATCCCGAGCAGTACTTC. It codes for CSARDLGDPEQYF.

This clonotype was detected a few times. The chain joins TRBV10-3 to TRBJ2-2; either TRBD1 or TRBD2 may supply D (5 bases each). CDR3 length: 14 amino acids. The germline CDR1 and CDR2 sequences are ENHRY and SYGVKD. Trimming shortened V by 6 bases and J by 1 base, and 9 bases separated the two germline ends. CDR3 in DNA: TGTGCCATCAGAGGGACGGAGAACACCGGGGAGCTGTTTTTT. Translation: CAIRGTENTGELFF.

The chain has TRBV20-1 and TRBJ2-7, with 7 bases aligning to TRBD1. The CDR3 covers 15 residues. V shed 0 bases and J 3 bases; nucleotides not matched to a gene: 8. The germline CDR1 and CDR2 sequences are DFQATT and SNEGSKA (reference sequence). The CDR3 DNA reads TGCAGTGCTAGAGAAACGGGACAGCTACTCTACGAGCAGTACTTC. This sequence encodes CSARETGQLLYEQYF.

This sequence joins TRBV9 and TRBJ2-2; D might be TRBD1 (6 bases). V lost 1 base, J lost 6 bases, and 16 bases lay in between. The length of the CDR3 is 16 residues. Germline CDR1 SGDLS, CDR2 YYNGEE. In DNA form, the CDR3 reads TGTGCCAGCAGCGTATGGGGGCGCGATGGCTCCGGGGAGCTGTTTTTT. Translation: CASSVWGRDGSGELFF.

The rearrangement joins TRBV6-2 or TRBV6-3 to TRBJ2-5; D not resolved. Trimming took 6 bases from V and 5 from J, leaving 19 bases between them. This CDR3 has 15 residues. The V gene's germline CDR1 is MNHEY and CDR2 SVGEGT. This CDR3 is CASRPADGIVETQYF. The CDR3 DNA sequence: TGTGCCAGCAGACCGGCGGACGGTATTGTTGAGACCCAGTACTTC.

V gene TRBV12-3 or TRBV12-4 combines with J gene TRBJ2-7, with TRBD2 as a possible D gene (5 bases). The V end was cut by 3 bases, the J end by 4 bases, with 13 bases between. The CDR3 is made up of 14 amino acids. This chain's CDR3 is CASSFAGEGYEQYF. The CDR3 coding sequence is TGTGCCAGCAGTTTCGCGGGCGAGGGTTACGAGCAGTACTTC.

The chain carries TRBV12-3 or TRBV12-4 and TRBJ2-3; no firm D call. CDR3 length: 14 amino acids. The germline V and J ends were trimmed by 3 bases and 5 bases, with 12 bases remaining between them. CDR3 in amino acids: CASSFSVGVDTQYF. The CDR3 nucleotides are TGTGCCAGCAGTTTTTCTGTAGGTGTAGATACGCAGTATTTT.

This sequence joins TRBV5-6 and TRBJ2-3; tentative D call: TRBD1 (5 bases). This CDR3 has 15 amino acids. CDR1 is SGHDT and CDR2 is YYEEEE in the germline V gene. Trimming removed 0 bases from V and 5 bases from J, with 13 bases in between. CDR3: CASSLGGSGLDTQYF. The DNA of the CDR3 is TGTGCCAGCAGCTTGGGGGGCTCAGGGTTAGATACGCAGTATTTT.

Only a few counts were recorded for this clonotype. The rearrangement links TRBV7-9 to TRBJ1-2; 10 nucleotides align to TRBD1. The V segment lost 5 bases and the J segment 3 bases; nucleotides outside the gene matches: 9. This CDR3 contains 16 residues. CDR1 and CDR2 from the germline V gene are SEHNR and FQNEAQ (reference sequence). Written as DNA, the CDR3 is TGTGCCAGCAGCGTACCGGGACAGGGGCCCTACTATGGCTACACCTTC. Amino acids: CASSVPGQGPYYGYTF.

The chain joins TRBV7-9 to TRBJ2-5; the D gene is possibly TRBD2 (6 bases). V gave up 5 bases and J gave up 0 bases, with 13 bases separating them. Germline V CDR1 and CDR2: SEHNR, FQNEAQ (reference sequence). The CDR3 runs to 15 residues. CDR3 amino acids: CASSPGTLNQETQYF. Written as DNA, the CDR3 is TGTGCCAGCAGCCCCGGGACTCTGAACCAAGAGACCCAGTACTTC.

The V and J genes are TRBV7-9 and TRBJ2-5; D is unresolved. V was trimmed by 4 bases and J by 5 bases, leaving 14 bases between them. The CDR3 length is 14 residues. The germline V gene encodes CDR1 SEHNR and CDR2 FQNEAQ (reference sequence). The CDR3 DNA reads TGTGCCAGCAGCTCCGCTGGACCCGCGGAGACCCAGTACTTC. It yields the protein CASSSAGPAETQYF.

This clonotype was observed a handful of times. The chain combines TRBV6-2 or TRBV6-3 with TRBJ2-1, with 8 bases fitting TRBD1. The ends lost 4 bases at V and 4 bases at J; junction bases unmatched: 6. Germline V gene sequence: CDR1 MNHEY, CDR2 SVGEGT. This CDR3 region has 15 residues. The CDR3 sequence: CASSLTGGEYNEQFF. In DNA form, the CDR3 reads TGTGCCAGCAGTTTAACAGGGGGAGAGTACAATGAGCAGTTCTTC.

This clonotype has only a few counts. CDR3 sequence: CASSSLLEDTTGNTIYF. As DNA, the CDR3 is TGTGCCAGCAGCTCCTTACTCGAGGACACTACGGGAAACACCATATATTTT. The J gene is TRBJ1-3, the V gene TRBV7-9; possibly TRBD1 for D (5 bases). Trimming stripped 4 bases from V and 4 bases from J, with 20 bases between. CDR1 SEHNR and CDR2 FQNEAQ come from the germline V gene (reference sequence). The CDR3 consists of 17 residues.

This chain uses TRBV27 with TRBJ1-5, with D unclear. Deletions cut 2 bases from V and 0 bases from J, with 5 bases between. The germline V gene has CDR1 MNHEY and CDR2 SMNVEV (reference sequence). CDR3 length equals 14 residues. The CDR3 DNA reads as TGTGCCAGCAGTTTAGGGGATAGCAATCAGCCCCAGCATTTT. It yields the protein CASSLGDSNQPQHF.

The V and J genes are TRBV27 and TRBJ2-7; the match to TRBD1 covers 11 bases. Unmatched junction bases numbered 6, after V lost 5 bases and J lost 3 bases. CDR3 size: 15 residues. Germline V CDR1 and CDR2: MNHEY, SMNVEV (reference sequence). DNA for the CDR3: TGTGCCAGCAGTGACCCCGGGACAGGGGGCTACGAGCAGTACTTC. Translated, it gives CASSDPGTGGYEQYF.

This clonotype has more than one count but fewer than ten. The V gene is TRBV11-1, the J gene TRBJ2-5; possibly TRBD1 for D (6 bases). V was trimmed by 5 bases and J by 5 bases, leaving 15 bases between them. This CDR3 has 14 amino acids. Germline assignment: CDR1 SGHAT and CDR2 FQDESV (reference sequence). The CDR3 DNA reads as TGTGCCAGCAGCCCCTCAGGGGCCTTGGAGACCCAGTACTTC. It yields the protein CASSPSGALETQYF. The full variable domain, completed using reference TRBV11-1 and TRBJ2-5, is EAEVAQSPRYKITEKSQAVAFWCDPISGHATLYWYRQILGQGPELLVQFQDESVVDDSQLPKDRFSAERLKGVDSTLKIQPAELGDSAMYLCASSPSGALETQYFGPGTRLLVL.

The rearrangement links TRBV10-3 to TRBJ2-3, with D hard to call. Germline V gene data show CDR1 as ENHRY and CDR2 as SYGVKD. Trimming cost V 7 bases and J 4 bases, with 9 bases left between them. The CDR3 has 12 residues. In DNA, the CDR3 is TGTGCCATCAAGGAGCCGCCAGATACGCAGTATTTT. Translated: CAIKEPPDTQYF.